What follows is one T cell receptor (beta chain) and its context. Its antigen is undetermined. The germline CDR1 and CDR2 sequences are LNHNV and YYDKDF (reference sequence). The CDR3 runs 13 residues. The data derive from a study of monozygotic twins with inflammatory bowel disease. Points from the study as a whole: Distinction of different T cell subtypes was not possible.

TCRdb re-called the 5' RACE reads and gives one entry per CDR3 protein, without DNA. Its clone listing holds more than 300,000 distinct CDR3 sequences. The receptor was derived from a human donor with ulcerative colitis or Crohn's disease, or a healthy co-twin of an affected twin (not recorded which). This chain connects TRBV15 to TRBJ2-5; the TCRdb call, TRBD1, lacks DNA for checking. Sample: blood. CDR3 in amino acids: CATRQGAQETQYF. The full variable domain, completed using reference TRBV15 and TRBJ2-5, is DAMVIQNPRYQVTQFGKPVTLSCSQTLNHNVMYWYQQKSSQAPKLLFHYYDKDFNNEADTPDNFQSRRPNTSFCFLDIRSPGLGDTAMYLCATRQGAQETQYFGPGTRLLVL.